This is a list of T cell receptor beta chains from one sample in a study of CD4 T cells in relation to SARS-CoV-2 and coronaviruses. These receptors lack a known antigen. TCRdb's table, derived via immunoSEQ multiplex PCR, lists solely in-frame clones and lacks some. The data hold around 16,000 clones, with about four fifths observed a single time. Material for sequencing was CD4+ T cells from PBMCs, cultured in vitro. The receptors here all came from a human donor in good health. CDR3s include the opening cysteine and the closing phenylalanine or tryptophan. Fields, in order: V gene, clone size, D gene, J gene, CDR3 DNA, CDR3 protein. A D gene is named only where the DNA matches it firmly. Where a row states a size, it is once, few, many or the class of an expanded clone; other rows omit it.

TRBV24-1	once	TRBD1	TRBJ2-2	TGTGCCACCAGTGAACAGGGGGCCGGGGAGCTGTTTTTT	CATSEQGAGELFF
TRBV2	NA	TRBD1	TRBJ2-1	TGTGCCAGCAGTTTAAAACAGGGGGTGCACGGCAATGAGCAGTTCTTC	CASSLKQGVHGNEQFF
TRBV5-5	NA	NA	TRBJ2-5	TGTGCCAGCAGCTTTGTTCCCCGTCGCGGGGTCGAGGAGACCCAGTACTTC	CASSFVPRRGVEETQYF
TRBV6-7	NA	TRBD2	TRBJ2-1	TGTGCCAGCAGTTCCCCCGGGGTAGCGGGGTACAATGAGCAGTTCTTC	CASSSPGVAGYNEQFF
TRBV7-9	once	NA	TRBJ1-2	TGTGCCAGCAGCTTATTGGGTTATGGCTACACCTTC	CASSLLGYGYTF
TRBV12-5	NA	TRBD1	TRBJ1-4	TGTGCTAGTGGCGCGACAGGGGGCACTGAAAAACTGTTTTTT	CASGATGGTEKLFF
TRBV6-4	NA	NA	TRBJ1-4	TGTGCCAGCAGTGACCTCCGTTCGACCCGGGAAAAACTGTTTTTT	CASSDLRSTREKLFF
TRBV7-6	once	NA	TRBJ2-1	TGTGCCAGCAGCTTAGCTGGACCCACATTCCCCAATGAGCAGTTCTTC	CASSLAGPTFPNEQFF
TRBV3-1/TRBV3-2	NA	TRBD1	TRBJ2-7	TGTGCCAGCAGCTTACGGGACAGGGAGCAGTACTTC	CASSLRDREQYF
TRBV19	once	NA	TRBJ1-5	TGTGCCAGTCACGTCAGCGCGGGGGACTACAATCAGCCCCAGCATTTT	CASHVSAGDYNQPQHF
TRBV7-2	once	TRBD2	TRBJ2-7	TGTGCCAGCAGCTTAAGGACTAGCGGGTCAGTCGCCTACGAGCAGTACTTC	CASSLRTSGSVAYEQYF
TRBV11-3	NA	TRBD1	TRBJ2-7	TGTGCCAGCAGCTCAACGGACAGGGTAAACGAGCAGTACTTC	CASSSTDRVNEQYF
TRBV7-9	few	NA	TRBJ2-2	TGTGCCAGCAGCTTAGTTTCCGGGGCATCGGGCACCGGGGAGCTGTTTTTT	CASSLVSGASGTGELFF
TRBV18	NA	TRBD1	TRBJ1-5	TGTGCCAGCTCACACGGACAGGGGCTGAATCAGCCCCAGCATTTT	CASSHGQGLNQPQHF
TRBV30	NA	TRBD2	TRBJ2-7	TGTGCCTGGAGCCCCGGGACTAGCAGGGGCGAGCAGTACTTC	CAWSPGTSRGEQYF
TRBV6-5	few	NA	TRBJ1-4	TGTGCCAGCAGCCCAAATAATGAAAAACTGTTTTTT	CASSPNNEKLFF
TRBV6-4	NA	NA	TRBJ2-6	TGTGCCAGGGGAATAGCGGAGGGAGCTACCTCTGGGGCCAACGTCCTGACTTTC	CARGIAEGATSGANVLTF
TRBV6-6	NA	NA	TRBJ2-7	TGTGCCAGCAGTTACTCCAGCGGGTCTTACGAGCAGTACTTC	CASSYSSGSYEQYF
TRBV10-3	NA	NA	TRBJ1-2	TGTGCCATAGCGGGACAAGGGGACTATGGCTACACCTTC	CAIAGQGDYGYTF
TRBV3-1/TRBV3-2	NA	NA	TRBJ2-5	TGTGCCAGCAGCCAAAACGGAGGGGGACGGCAAGAGACCCAGTACTTC	CASSQNGGGRQETQYF
TRBV3-1/TRBV3-2	NA	NA	TRBJ1-6	TGTGCCAGCAGCCAAGATAGTAGCTCCTATAATTCACCCCTCCACTTT	CASSQDSSSYNSPLHF
TRBV9	NA	NA	TRBJ2-1	TGTGCCAGCAGCCCGAGGTTTAGTAGTTGGGACAATGAGCAGTTCTTC	CASSPRFSSWDNEQFF
TRBV5-1	NA	TRBD2	TRBJ2-3	TGCGCCAGCAGCTTGGGACTAGCGGGATTACCGGAGACAGATACGCAGTATTTT	CASSLGLAGLPETDTQYF
TRBV5-4	NA	NA	TRBJ1-2	TGTGCCAGCAGCCCCGGACAGTTTGGGGGCTATGGCTACACCTTC	CASSPGQFGGYGYTF
TRBV7-6	NA	TRBD1	TRBJ1-1	TGTGCCAGCAGCTTGACAGGGGGCGCGTCCACTGAAGCTTTCTTT	CASSLTGGASTEAFF
TRBV20-1	few	NA	TRBJ2-7	TGCAGTGCCCCGGACGTATACGAGCAGTACTTC	CSAPDVYEQYF
TRBV7-9	few	TRBD1	TRBJ2-7	TGTGCCAGCAGCCCCCGGGACAGAGTCTACGAGCAGTACTTC	CASSPRDRVYEQYF
TRBV3-1/TRBV3-2	NA	NA	TRBJ2-7	TGTGCCAGCAGCCAAGAGTCGCTAGCGCGCCACGAGCAGTACTTC	CASSQESLARHEQYF
TRBV9	NA	TRBD2	TRBJ2-1	TGTGCCAGCAGCGTAGGGCGGGAGCCTTCGGAGCAGTTCTTC	CASSVGREPSEQFF
TRBV9	NA	NA	TRBJ2-1	TGTGCCAGCAGCCCATCCCCCACCCACAATGAGCAGTTCTTC	CASSPSPTHNEQFF
TRBV18	NA	NA	TRBJ1-1	TGTGCCAGCTCACCAGAGACGGGGACTGAAGCTTTCTTT	CASSPETGTEAFF
TRBV19	NA	TRBD1	TRBJ1-1	TGTGCCAGTAGTGAACAGGGGGTCTACACTGAAGCTTTCTTT	CASSEQGVYTEAFF
TRBV14	NA	NA	TRBJ1-1	TGTGCCAGCAGCTACCAGCTGAACACTGAAGCTTTCTTT	CASSYQLNTEAFF
TRBV4-1	NA	TRBD1	TRBJ1-4	TGCGCCAGCAGCCACGGCAGGGGGCGGGAAGAAAAACTGTTTTTT	CASSHGRGREEKLFF
TRBV24-1	NA	TRBD2	TRBJ2-7	TGTGCCACCAGTGAAACAGGGACTAGCGGGAACGAGCAGTACTTC	CATSETGTSGNEQYF
TRBV4-1	NA	NA	TRBJ2-5	TGCGCCAGCAGCCAAGATGACCAAGAGACCCAGTACTTC	CASSQDDQETQYF
TRBV3-1/TRBV3-2	NA	NA	TRBJ2-7	TGTGCCAGCAGCCAAGGAGCCAGGGGCCACGAGCAGTACTTC	CASSQGARGHEQYF
TRBV27	NA	NA	TRBJ2-7	TGTGCCAGCAGTTCATACATGACCTACGAGCAGTACTTC	CASSSYMTYEQYF
TRBV12-3/TRBV12-4	few	TRBD1	TRBJ2-5	TGTGCCAGCGGTCGCACAGGGGGGGAGACCCAGTACTTC	CASGRTGGETQYF
TRBV18	NA	TRBD2	TRBJ2-3	TGTGCCAGCTCACCACGGACTAGCGGGAGTGTCGGCACAGATACGCAGTATTTT	CASSPRTSGSVGTDTQYF
TRBV7-2	few	NA	TRBJ2-7	TGTGCCAGCAGTCTTTTCCCCTCCGCCGGAGAGCAGTACTTC	CASSLFPSAGEQYF
TRBV7-3	NA	NA	TRBJ1-1	TGTGCCAGCAGCTCCAGTTCAATGAACACTGAAGCTTTCTTT	CASSSSSMNTEAFF
TRBV6-5	few	NA	TRBJ1-1	TGTGCCAGCAGCGAGGGCCCCTGGACTGAAGCTTTCTTT	CASSEGPWTEAFF
TRBV5-4	once	TRBD1	TRBJ2-1	TGTGCCAGCAGCTTGGACAGGGGGTCCTACAATGAGCAGTTCTTC	CASSLDRGSYNEQFF
TRBV6-2/TRBV6-3	NA	NA	TRBJ1-1	TGTGCCAGCAGCACACAGGTGAGGAACACTGAAGCTTTCTTT	CASSTQVRNTEAFF
TRBV7-9	once	NA	TRBJ2-3	TGTGCCAGCAGACCCATCAGTACCTCCACAGATACGCAGTATTTT	CASRPISTSTDTQYF
TRBV5-4	NA	TRBD2	TRBJ2-1	TGTGCCAGCAGCTTATCTAGCGGGAGGTTCAATGAGCAGTTCTTC	CASSLSSGRFNEQFF
TRBV27	few	TRBD1	TRBJ2-2	TGTGCCAGCACTCCGGACAGGATCAACGCCGGGGAGCTGTTTTTT	CASTPDRINAGELFF
TRBV6-6	few	NA	TRBJ1-5	TGTGCCAGCAGTTATTACAGGATCCTTGGTCAGCCCCAGCATTTT	CASSYYRILGQPQHF